This T cell receptor beta chain was captured in a study of shared clonotypes between healthy human individuals (dated by TCRdb to about 2020). The study in broad terms: The cohort included a few men and a couple of women between 18 and 49 years of age. Leukapheresis yielded between about 0.8 and 9.5 billion PBMCs per donor. To estimate repertoire size and how much clonotype sharing occurs between individuals, the study deeply sequenced the blood TCR repertoires of several healthy adults. To increase sequencing depth and limit assay-specific biases, TCR repertoire library preparation and sequencing were carried out by different laboratories using diverse techniques. For each donor, CD4 naive and CD4 memory were each given three plates, CD8 naive was given two plates, and CD8 memory was given one plate. The research as a whole found: Because the study included only a small number of donors, the genetic and exposure-history diversity represented was limited. Sampling was restricted to blood, and TCR repertoires in tissues likely differ from the TCR repertoires found in blood. Approximately 5% of naive CD4, 3.5% of naive CD8, around 2.3% of memory CD4, and more than 0.35% of memory CD8 clonotypes were shared across four donors. Naive subsets generally had larger estimated clonotype richness than memory subsets did. Based on pairwise subsampling, the degree of clonotype sharing among donors was expected to be affected by sequencing depth. Higher generation probabilities were observed for clonotypes shared by all four sorted-subset donors than for non-shared clonotypes. Rarefaction of sorted-subset datasets indicated incomplete sequencing despite the large sequencing depth.

With regard to this clone: Which antigen it targets is not known. No per-base quality is available; no much larger clone lies one base away.

The germline V gene specifies MGHRA as CDR1 and YSYEKL as CDR2. The cysteine opens and the phenylalanine closes a CDR3 of 18 amino acids. Only CDR3 DNA remains: 54 bases, in frame from the first base. Trimming takes 1 base from V and 3 bases from J, and the germline ends sit 21 bases apart. TCR CDR3 regions were amplified from genomic DNA by multiplex PCR using the deep immunoSEQ assay. Genomic DNA extracted from each cell subset was distributed evenly over all wells of several immunoSEQ 96-well plates, and each plate served as one replicate. For sorted subsets, 150 to 250 ng of genomic DNA, equivalent to 25,000 to 30,000 T cell genomes, went into each replicate PCR. The purified libraries were quantified using a Qubit 3.0 fluorometer, sized with a Bioanalyzer 2100, and then quantified again using the KAPA Library Quantification kit. A separate single-read 150-cycle Illumina NextSeq 550 flow cell was used to sequence each immunoSEQ 96-well plate. Per the source publication's procedure: Because only junctional sequences without quality scores were contained in the immunoSEQ output, filtering matching that applied to full-length reads could not be performed. To assign V/J genes and CDR3, sequences were annotated against IMGT germline references using PyIR, a Python wrapper for IgBLAST v1.9. Reads were removed for weak V/J assignments (E-value above 1e-6), missing CDR3, stop codons, out-of-frame junctions, or ambiguous translated residues. V3J clonotypes were defined as sequences sharing the same inferred V gene, J gene, and CDR3 amino acid sequence. Percentage overlap between repertoires was calculated by dividing the number of shared unique clonotypes by the size of the smaller repertoire. RTK rarefaction, the Chao1 estimator, and Recon v2.1 estimates of unobserved clonotypes were used to assess repertoire richness. For all TCRbeta clonotypes obtained by the gDNA method from a handful of donors, generation probabilities were computed with OLGA. The table was pulled from immuneACCESS by TCRdb, which kept in-frame rearrangements only. Such tables lose some clones; where checked, under half of the loss comes from unresolved V genes, and the rest has no known cause. Clonal size and the V and J genes are those of that table, whereas D and trimming came from the DNA. The sample table shows fewer than 350,000 clones, and roughly 84% are seen once. Around 15% of the sample goes to the ten largest clones.

Donors were healthy HIV-negative adults with no recently reported acute infections or vaccinations. Every donor was a Caucasian adult residing in Nashville, Tennessee, USA. The CD8 memory samples were a combination of magnetically selected CD45RO+ cells and CCR7-negative CD45RA+ effector memory (TemRA) cells. After blood collection by leukapheresis, PBMCs were isolated using Ficoll-Histopaque density gradient centrifugation and then cryopreserved in the vapor phase of liquid nitrogen. Analytical flow cytometry was used to check the purity and quantity of each magnetically sorted T cell population. Each sorted fraction had its genomic DNA isolated and then quantified by UV absorbance on a Nanodrop 2000c.

The sequence joins TRBV4-1 to TRBJ2-5; a tentative D match to TRBD2 spans 5 bases. The sample consisted of memory CD8+ T cells sorted from blood. The sample's cell subset or site, from its label and the paper: CD45RO+ cells pooled with CCR7-negative TemRA cells. The TCR comes from a man in his late teens or twenties in good health. CDR3 protein: CASSQGFAARTEKETQYF. The DNA sequence reads TGCGCCAGCAGCCAAGGATTCGCTGCTCGGACTGAAAAAGAGACCCAGTACTTC.